These 28 T cell receptor beta chains were all obtained from the same sample, sequenced in a study of T cells in localized non-small cell lung cancer. Data came from immunoSEQ multiplex PCR; TCRdb stores just in-frame clones and leaves some out. Among over 50,000 clones, around four fifths were seen once, and the ten largest hold approximately 18%. Material: peripheral blood mononuclear cells, obtained before any cancer treatment. Source of these receptors: a man aged 35 to 69 with stage III lung adenocarcinoma.

This clone was counted between two and nine times. V gene TRBV29-1 combines with J gene TRBJ1-1; D might be TRBD1 (5 bases). V was pared by 7 bases and J by 0 bases, with 9 bases between. Germline loops: CDR1 SQVTM, CDR2 ANQGSEA. The CDR3 has 12 residues. The CDR3 DNA follows: TGCAGCGCAGTGGGGGTGAACACTGAAGCTTTCTTT. Translating gives CSAVGVNTEAFF.

The chain has TRBV7-9 and TRBJ2-1; 10 nucleotides agree with TRBD2. CDR3 length: 14 residues. Germline V gene sequence: CDR1 SEHNR, CDR2 FQNEAQ (reference sequence). Trimming cost V 5 bases and J 9 bases; bases outside gene matches: 7. The CDR3 region has the DNA TGTGCCAGCAGCCCACCGGGACTAGCGATTGAGCAGTTCTTC. Translating it yields CASSPPGLAIEQFF.

This clone is a singleton in its sample. The V gene is TRBV5-8, the J gene TRBJ1-2, with D possibly being TRBD1 (6 bases). This CDR3 is built from 14 residues. Per the germline V gene, CDR1 is SGHTS and CDR2 is YDEGEE. Trimming removed 0 bases at V and 4 bases at J, with 10 bases between. CDR3 nucleotides: TGTGCCAGCAGCTTGGCCACAGGGACCTATGGCTACACCTTC. Translating it yields CASSLATGTYGYTF.

As DNA, the CDR3 is TGTGCCAGCAGTTTGGGGAGGGCCACTGAAGCTTTCTTT. Its protein is CASSLGRATEAFF. This chain uses TRBV27 with TRBJ1-1, with D hard to call. The CDR3 loop spans 13 amino acids. Trimming took 3 bases from V and 4 from J, leaving 9 bases between them. Looked up from germline, CDR1 is MNHEY and CDR2 is SMNVEV (reference sequence).

This clone was recorded a few times. V gene TRBV19 combines with J gene TRBJ2-5; D tentatively fits TRBD1 or TRBD2 (5 bases each). Germline values: CDR1 LNHDA, CDR2 SQIVND (reference sequence). Trimming took off 4 bases at V and 2 bases at J, with 17 bases between the two ends. This CDR3 spans 16 amino acids. The CDR3 bases are TGTGCCAGTAGTAGGAGAGGGGCCAGCAGGCAAGAGACCCAGTACTTC. Translation gives CASSRRGASRQETQYF.

The J gene is TRBJ2-5, the V gene TRBV6-1; D not resolved. Germline lookup yields CDR1 MNHNS and CDR2 SASEGT. Trimming cost V 2 bases and J 5 bases, with 21 bases left between them. CDR3 size: 17 residues. CDR3 protein: CASSEKEPLRGEETQYF. The CDR3 DNA reads as TGTGCCAGCAGTGAAAAGGAGCCCCTTCGAGGTGAGGAGACCCAGTACTTC.

The gene calls are TRBV4-2 and TRBJ2-4; weak D call: TRBD2 (5 bases). Per germline, CDR1 LGHNA and CDR2 YNFKEQ. CDR3 length: 16 residues. V was cut by 0 bases and J by 1 base, with 10 bases left in between. Here the CDR3 reads CASSQDSQRAKNIQYF. For the CDR3, the DNA is TGTGCCAGCAGCCAAGATAGTCAGCGGGCCAAAAACATTCAGTACTTC.

This clone was counted between two and nine times. The genes are TRBV30 and TRBJ2-1; no definite D call. CDR3 length: 12 residues. Germline V lookup: CDR1 GTSNPN, CDR2 SVGIG (reference sequence). V gave up 2 bases and J gave up 5 bases, with 7 bases separating them. CDR3 coding DNA: TGTGCCTGGAGTTTCCATGACAATGAGCAGTTCTTC. Its protein product is CAWSFHDNEQFF.

This rearrangement joins TRBV19 to TRBJ2-2, with D perhaps matching TRBD1 or TRBD2 (5 bases each). This CDR3 is built from 13 residues. Germline-derived CDR1 and CDR2 are LNHDA and SQIVND (reference sequence). V lost 3 bases, J lost 6 bases, and 8 bases lay in between. The chain's CDR3 is CASSIGGAGELFF. For the CDR3, the DNA is TGTGCCAGTAGTATTGGGGGTGCCGGGGAGCTGTTTTTT.

This rearrangement joins TRBV29-1 to TRBJ1-2, with a possible D match to TRBD1 (5 bases). The germline V gene has CDR1 SQVTM and CDR2 ANQGSEA. Trimming shortened V by 5 bases and J by 2 bases, and 15 bases separated the two germline ends. The CDR3 is 14 amino acids. Written as DNA, the CDR3 is TGCAGCGTTAAGTCTAGGGACGGGAACTATGGCTACACCTTC. Encoded protein: CSVKSRDGNYGYTF. The variable domain in full, completed from reference TRBV29-1 and TRBJ1-2, reads SAVISQKPSRDICQRGTSLTIQCQVDSQVTMMFWYRQQPGQSLTLIATANQGSEATYESGFVIDKFPISRPNLTFSTLTVSNMSPEDSSIYLCSVKSRDGNYGYTFGSGTRLTVV.

The rearrangement joins TRBV10-2 to TRBJ1-1, with TRBD1 identical over 7 bases. This CDR3 comprises 17 residues. V was clipped by 1 base and J by 1 base; unmatched bases: 9. Germline CDR1 is WSHSY and CDR2 is SAAADI. The CDR3 loop reads CASSEFLTGQTNTEAFF. CDR3 bases: TGCGCCAGCAGTGAGTTCCTAACGGGACAGACGAACACTGAAGCTTTCTTT.

This chain links TRBV7-9 with TRBJ2-7, with 7 positions matching TRBD2. The J segment lost 7 bases and the V segment lost 5 bases, leaving 11 bases of the junction unmatched. The CDR3 has 14 amino acids. Germline loops: CDR1 SEHNR, CDR2 FQNEAQ (reference sequence). Here the CDR3 reads CASSRKGGSSEQYF. The CDR3 nucleotides read TGTGCCAGCAGCCGGAAGGGCGGGAGTAGTGAGCAGTACTTC.

Written as DNA, the CDR3 is TGTGCCAGCCGTCTGCAGGGGAGCTCCTACGAGCAGTACTTC. It codes for CASRLQGSSYEQYF. V usage is TRBV6-5 and J usage is TRBJ2-7; tentatively, D is TRBD1 (6 bases). Trimming pared 8 bases from V and 0 bases from J, leaving 14 bases between. Germline-derived CDR1 and CDR2 are MNHEY and SVGAGI. The CDR3 has 14 residues.

This clone appeared a few times. The J gene is TRBJ1-1, the V gene TRBV30; D is unresolved. The CDR3 consists of 12 residues. Germline CDR1 GTSNPN, CDR2 SVGIG (reference sequence). The V end was cut by 0 bases, the J end by 4 bases, with 6 bases between. The CDR3 sequence: CAWSVRGTEAFF. The CDR3 DNA is TGTGCCTGGAGTGTGCGGGGCACTGAAGCTTTCTTT.

V and J are TRBV19 and TRBJ2-3; D not certain. V was shortened by 9 bases and J by 0 bases, with 16 bases between the two germline ends. The length of the CDR3 is 15 residues. Germline values: CDR1 LNHDA, CDR2 SQIVND (reference sequence). The CDR3 DNA reads as TGTGCCAGCTCGCCCATCCTTGCAAGCACAGATACGCAGTATTTT. This translates into CASSPILASTDTQYF.

The rearrangement links TRBV7-2 to TRBJ1-1, with D possibly TRBD1 on 6 matching bases. This CDR3 spans 14 amino acids. The ends were cut back, 5 bases at V and 6 bases at J, with 16 bases in the middle. Germline CDR1 SGHTA, CDR2 FQGNSA. CDR3 in amino acids: CASSPEGGSAEAFF. DNA for the CDR3: TGTGCCAGCAGCCCTGAGGGGGGGTCAGCTGAAGCTTTCTTT. The full variable domain, with the rest looked up from reference TRBV7-2 and TRBJ1-1, is GAGVSQSPSNKVTEKGKDVELRCDPISGHTALYWYRQSLGQGLEFLIYFQGNSAPDKSGLPSDRFSAERTGGSVSTLTIQRTQQEDSAVYLCASSPEGGSAEAFFGQGTRLTVV.

The rearrangement uses TRBV9 and TRBJ2-2, with D perhaps TRBD2 (5 bases). V was trimmed by 3 bases and J by 5 bases, leaving 5 bases between them. The length of the CDR3 is 12 residues. Germline CDR1 SGDLS, CDR2 YYNGEE. DNA for the CDR3: TGTGCCAGCAGCGCGGGGACCGGGGAGCTGTTTTTT. Its translation is CASSAGTGELFF.

The chain employs TRBV5-6 and TRBJ2-1; unclear D gene. CDR1 is SGHDT, CDR2 YYEEEE, per germline. V was cut by 3 bases and J by 5 bases, with 3 bases left in between. The CDR3 contains 11 residues. This CDR3 is CASSWDNEQFF. CDR3 DNA: TGTGCCAGCAGCTGGGACAATGAGCAGTTCTTC. Full variable domain (outside the CDR3, taken from reference TRBV5-6 and TRBJ2-1): DAGVTQSPTHLIKTRGQQVTLRCSPKSGHDTVSWYQQALGQGPQFIFQYYEEEERQRGNFPDRFSGHQFPNYSSELNVNALLLGDSALYLCASSWDNEQFFGPGTRLTVL.

This clone was detected a few times. The chain employs TRBV27 and TRBJ2-7; D is uncertain. Germline V CDR1 and CDR2: MNHEY, SMNVEV (reference sequence). V was trimmed by 3 bases and J by 1 base, leaving 7 bases between them. This CDR3 has 13 amino acids. The CDR3 here is CASSFDGSYEQYF. CDR3 DNA: TGTGCCAGCAGTTTCGACGGTTCCTACGAGCAGTACTTC.

This chain connects TRBV29-1 to TRBJ2-3; D is uncertain. With 8 bases removed from V and 4 bases from J, the gap between germline ends came to 10 bases. The V gene's germline CDR1 is SQVTM and CDR2 ANQGSEA. CDR3 length: 11 residues. The chain's CDR3 is CSSAASDTQYF. The CDR3 nucleotides are TGCAGCTCCGCCGCGTCAGATACGCAGTATTTT.

The chain joins TRBV6-5 to TRBJ1-5, with TRBD1 matching 8 bases. The CDR3 contains 15 residues. V was clipped by 5 bases and J by 3 bases; unmatched bases: 6. The germline CDR1 and CDR2 sequences are MNHEY and SVGAGI. The CDR3 loop reads CASSPTTGANQPQHF. Written as DNA, the CDR3 is TGTGCCAGCAGTCCGACGACAGGGGCCAATCAGCCCCAGCATTTT.

The rearrangement joins TRBV18 to TRBJ2-5; the D gene is possibly TRBD2 (5 bases). Germline values: CDR1 KGHSH, CDR2 LQKENI. Trimming removed 1 base at V and 3 bases at J, with 9 bases between. CDR3 size: 14 residues. This CDR3 is CASSPRVGKETQYF. The CDR3 nucleotides are TGTGCCAGCTCACCACGTGTCGGGAAAGAGACCCAGTACTTC.

The chain joins TRBV5-1 to TRBJ2-5; D gene ambiguous. CDR1 SGHRS and CDR2 YFSETQ come from the germline V gene. V shed 0 bases and J shed 5 bases, with 14 bases lying between them. This CDR3 spans 15 amino acids. DNA for the CDR3: TGCGCCAGCAGCTTGGTGGGCAGCCTTTCGGAGACCCAGTACTTC. Its protein product is CASSLVGSLSETQYF.

The chain is built from TRBV6-6 and TRBJ2-7; 9 bases line up with TRBD2. CDR1 MNHNY and CDR2 SVGAGI come from the germline V gene (reference sequence). The CDR3 is 15 residues long. The V segment lost 4 bases and the J segment 1 base; nucleotides outside the gene matches: 5. The CDR3 DNA sequence: TGTGCCAGCAGTTTCGGGACTAGCATTTCCTACGAGCAGTACTTC. Translating it yields CASSFGTSISYEQYF.

The chain employs TRBV18 and TRBJ2-2; D may be TRBD2 (5 bases). In germline, CDR1 is KGHSH, CDR2 LQKENI. This CDR3 contains 15 residues. V was cut by 5 bases and J by 4 bases, with 14 bases left in between. The CDR3 sequence is CASSSGPGFTGELFF. For the CDR3, the DNA is TGTGCCAGCTCATCCGGGCCGGGATTCACCGGGGAGCTGTTTTTT.

The chain combines TRBV30 with TRBJ2-3, with 9 bases matching TRBD2. The CDR3 totals 17 residues. V gave up 0 bases and J gave up 2 bases; unmatched junction bases: 9. CDR1 and CDR2 (germline): GTSNPN, SVGIG (reference sequence). The CDR3 coding sequence is TGTGCCTGGAGTGTGATTCTGGCGGGGGGGGACACAGATACGCAGTATTTT. Translated, it gives CAWSVILAGGDTDTQYF.

The J gene is TRBJ1-4, the V gene TRBV19, with D perhaps TRBD1 (5 bases). Looked up from germline, CDR1 is LNHDA and CDR2 is SQIVND (reference sequence). V dropped 8 bases and J dropped 8 bases, with 24 bases sitting between them. This CDR3 comprises 16 residues. Written as DNA, the CDR3 is TGTGCCAGTGGAGCGGGACGGACTACCGGGGGGGAAAAACTGTTTTTT. This translates into CASGAGRTTGGEKLFF.

This rearrangement joins TRBV19 to TRBJ1-4; 7 bases line up with TRBD1. This CDR3 is built from 13 residues. V lost 11 bases, J lost 7 bases, and 10 bases stayed unmatched. CDR1 and CDR2 (germline): LNHDA, SQIVND (reference sequence). CDR3: CASSNRGGEKLFF. CDR3 in DNA: TGTGCCTCCTCAAACAGGGGAGGTGAAAAACTGTTTTTT. The whole variable domain, remainder taken from reference TRBV19 and TRBJ1-4, is DGGITQSPKYLFRKEGQNVTLSCEQNLNHDAMYWYRQDPGQGLRLIYYSQIVNDFQKGDIAEGYSVSREKKESFPLTVTSAQKNPTAFYLCASSNRGGEKLFFGSGTQLSVL.